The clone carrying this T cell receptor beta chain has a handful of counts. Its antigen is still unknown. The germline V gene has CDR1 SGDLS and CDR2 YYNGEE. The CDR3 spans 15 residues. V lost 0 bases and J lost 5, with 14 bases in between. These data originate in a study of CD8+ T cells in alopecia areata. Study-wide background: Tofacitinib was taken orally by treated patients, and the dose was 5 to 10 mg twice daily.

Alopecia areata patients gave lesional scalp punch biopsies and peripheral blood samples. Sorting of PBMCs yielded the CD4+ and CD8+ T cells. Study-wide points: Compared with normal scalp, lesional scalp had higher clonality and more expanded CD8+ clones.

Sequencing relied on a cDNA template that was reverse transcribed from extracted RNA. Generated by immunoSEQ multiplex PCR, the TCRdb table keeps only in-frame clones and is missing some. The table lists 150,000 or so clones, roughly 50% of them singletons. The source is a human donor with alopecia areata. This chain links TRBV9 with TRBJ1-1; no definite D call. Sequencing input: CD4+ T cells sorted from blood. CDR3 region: CASSVVGSPGTEAFF. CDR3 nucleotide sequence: TGTGCCAGCAGCGTAGTGGGGAGCCCTGGGACTGAAGCTTTCTTT.